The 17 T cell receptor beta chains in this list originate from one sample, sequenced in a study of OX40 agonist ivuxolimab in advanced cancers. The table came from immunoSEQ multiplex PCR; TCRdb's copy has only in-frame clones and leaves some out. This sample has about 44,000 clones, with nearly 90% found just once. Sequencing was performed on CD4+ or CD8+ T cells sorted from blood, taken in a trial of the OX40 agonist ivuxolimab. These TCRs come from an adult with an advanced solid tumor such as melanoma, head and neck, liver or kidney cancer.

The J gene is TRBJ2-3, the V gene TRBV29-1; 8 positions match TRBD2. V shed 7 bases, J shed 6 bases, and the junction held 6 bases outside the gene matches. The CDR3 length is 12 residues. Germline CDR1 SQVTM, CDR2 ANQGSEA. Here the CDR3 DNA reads TGCAGCGCGGAGGGACTAGGGGATACGCAGTATTTT. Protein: CSAEGLGDTQYF.

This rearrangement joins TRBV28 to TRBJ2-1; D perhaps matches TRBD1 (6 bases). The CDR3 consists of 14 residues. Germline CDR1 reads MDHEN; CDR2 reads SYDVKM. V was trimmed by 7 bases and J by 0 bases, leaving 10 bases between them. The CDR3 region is CASKQGSSYNEQFF. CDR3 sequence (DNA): TGTGCCAGCAAACAGGGAAGCTCCTACAATGAGCAGTTCTTC. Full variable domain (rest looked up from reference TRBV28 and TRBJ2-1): DVKVTQSSRYLVKRTGEKVFLECVQDMDHENMFWYRQDPGLGLRLIYFSYDVKMKEKGDIPEGYSVSREKKERFSLILESASTNQTSMYLCASKQGSSYNEQFFGPGTRLTVL.

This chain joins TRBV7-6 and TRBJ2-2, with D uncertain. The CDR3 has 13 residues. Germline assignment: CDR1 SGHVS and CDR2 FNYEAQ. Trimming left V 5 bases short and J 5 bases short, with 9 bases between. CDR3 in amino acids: CASSPTGTGELFF. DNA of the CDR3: TGTGCCAGCAGCCCCACCGGGACCGGGGAGCTGTTTTTT.

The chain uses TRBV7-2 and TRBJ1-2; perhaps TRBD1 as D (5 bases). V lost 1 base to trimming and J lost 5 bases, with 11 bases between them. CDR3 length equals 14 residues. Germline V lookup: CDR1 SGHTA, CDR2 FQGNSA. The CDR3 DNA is TGTGCCAGCAGCTTAGATCAGGGCCTGTATGGCTACACCTTC. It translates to CASSLDQGLYGYTF.

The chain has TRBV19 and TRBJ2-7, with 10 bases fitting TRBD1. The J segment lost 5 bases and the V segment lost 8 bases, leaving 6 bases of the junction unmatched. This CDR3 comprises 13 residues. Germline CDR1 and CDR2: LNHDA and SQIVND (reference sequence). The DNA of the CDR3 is TGTGCCAGTTTAGGGACAGGGGACCACGAGCAGTACTTC. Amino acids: CASLGTGDHEQYF.

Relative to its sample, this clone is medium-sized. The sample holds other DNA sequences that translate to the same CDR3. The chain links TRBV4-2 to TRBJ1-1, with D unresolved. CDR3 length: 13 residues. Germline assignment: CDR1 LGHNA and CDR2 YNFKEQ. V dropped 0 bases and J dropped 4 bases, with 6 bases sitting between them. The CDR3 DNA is TGTGCCAGCAGCCAAGATGGCGGCACTGAAGCTTTCTTT. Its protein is CASSQDGGTEAFF.

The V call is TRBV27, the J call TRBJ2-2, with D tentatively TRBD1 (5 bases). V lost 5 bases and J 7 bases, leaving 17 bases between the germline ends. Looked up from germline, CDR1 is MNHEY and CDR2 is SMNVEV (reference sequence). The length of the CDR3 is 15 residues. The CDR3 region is CASSAPPRGVGELFF. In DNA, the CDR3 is TGTGCCAGCAGTGCCCCTCCAAGGGGCGTCGGGGAGCTGTTTTTT.

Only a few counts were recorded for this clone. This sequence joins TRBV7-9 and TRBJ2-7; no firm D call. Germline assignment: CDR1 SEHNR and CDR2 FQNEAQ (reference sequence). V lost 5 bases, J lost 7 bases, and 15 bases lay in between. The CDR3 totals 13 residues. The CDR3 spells CASSQESSEEQYF. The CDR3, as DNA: TGTGCCAGCAGCCAAGAGTCGAGCGAGGAGCAGTACTTC. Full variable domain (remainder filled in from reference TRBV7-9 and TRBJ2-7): DTGVSQNPRHKITKRGQNVTFRCDPISEHNRLYWYRQTLGQGPEFLTYFQNEAQLEKSRLLSDRFSAERPKGSFSTLEIQRTEQGDSAMYLCASSQESSEEQYFGPGTRLTVT.

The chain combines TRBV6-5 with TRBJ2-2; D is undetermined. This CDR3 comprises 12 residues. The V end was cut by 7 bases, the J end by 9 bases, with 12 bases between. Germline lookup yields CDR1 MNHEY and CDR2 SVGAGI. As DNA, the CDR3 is TGTGCCAGCACCACGTCCAGGCGGGAGCTGTTTTTT. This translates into CASTTSRRELFF.

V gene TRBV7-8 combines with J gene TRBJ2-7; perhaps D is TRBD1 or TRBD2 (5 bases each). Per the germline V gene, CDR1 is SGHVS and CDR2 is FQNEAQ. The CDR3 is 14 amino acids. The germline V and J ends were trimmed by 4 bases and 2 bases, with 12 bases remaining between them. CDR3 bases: TGTGCCAGCAGCTGGGCCGGGGCCGCCTACGAGCAGTACTTC. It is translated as CASSWAGAAYEQYF.

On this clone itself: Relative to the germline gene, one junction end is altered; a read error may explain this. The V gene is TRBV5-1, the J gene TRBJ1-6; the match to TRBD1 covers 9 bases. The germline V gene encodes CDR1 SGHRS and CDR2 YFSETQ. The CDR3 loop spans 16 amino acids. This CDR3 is CASSLGTGTYNSPLHF. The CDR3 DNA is TGTGCCAGCAGCTTGGGGACAGGGACCTATAATTCACCCCTCCACTTT.

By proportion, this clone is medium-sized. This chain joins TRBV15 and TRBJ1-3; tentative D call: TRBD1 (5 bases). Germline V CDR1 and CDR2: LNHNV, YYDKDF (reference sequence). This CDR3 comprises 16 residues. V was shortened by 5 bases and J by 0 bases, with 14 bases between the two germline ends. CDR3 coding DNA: TGTGCCACCAGCGACCTCTCGGGACTCTCTGGAAACACCATATATTTT. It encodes CATSDLSGLSGNTIYF.

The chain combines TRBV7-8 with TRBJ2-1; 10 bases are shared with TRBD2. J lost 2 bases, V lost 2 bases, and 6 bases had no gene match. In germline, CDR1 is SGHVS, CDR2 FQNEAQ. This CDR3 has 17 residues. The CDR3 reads CASSLLAGGSPYNEQFF. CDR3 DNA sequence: TGTGCCAGCAGCTTATTAGCGGGGGGATCTCCCTACAATGAGCAGTTCTTC.

The CDR3 DNA is TGTGCCAGCAGTTGGGGGGGTTACACTGAAGCTTTCTTT. Protein product: CASSWGGYTEAFF. V usage is TRBV27 and J usage is TRBJ1-1; TRBD1 might be the D (5 bases). The CDR3 has 13 residues. The V gene lost 4 bases and the J gene lost 3 bases, with 9 bases spanning the gap. From germline, CDR1 is MNHEY and CDR2 SMNVEV (reference sequence).

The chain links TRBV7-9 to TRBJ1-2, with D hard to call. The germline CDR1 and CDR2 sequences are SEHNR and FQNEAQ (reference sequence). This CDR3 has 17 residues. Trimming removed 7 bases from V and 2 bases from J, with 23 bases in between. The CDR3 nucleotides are TGTGCCAGCAACCCACTAGAGGGAGGAAAAGAAAACTATGGCTACACCTTC. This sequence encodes CASNPLEGGKENYGYTF. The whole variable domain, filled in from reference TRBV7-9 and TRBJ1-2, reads DTGVSQNPRHKITKRGQNVTFRCDPISEHNRLYWYRQTLGQGPEFLTYFQNEAQLEKSRLLSDRFSAERPKGSFSTLEIQRTEQGDSAMYLCASNPLEGGKENYGYTFGSGTRLTVV.

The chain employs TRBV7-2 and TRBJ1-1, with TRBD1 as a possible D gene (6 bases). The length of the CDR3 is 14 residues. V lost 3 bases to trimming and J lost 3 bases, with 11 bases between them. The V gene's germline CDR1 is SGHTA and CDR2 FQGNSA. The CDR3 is CASSFIYRDTEAFF. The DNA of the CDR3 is TGTGCCAGCAGCTTCATCTACAGGGACACTGAAGCTTTCTTT.

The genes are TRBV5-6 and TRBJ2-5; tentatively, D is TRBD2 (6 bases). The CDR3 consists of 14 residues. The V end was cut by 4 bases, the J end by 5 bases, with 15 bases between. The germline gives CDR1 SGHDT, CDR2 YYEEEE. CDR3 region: CASSEGVGGETQYF. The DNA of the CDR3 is TGTGCCAGCAGCGAGGGAGTCGGGGGTGAGACCCAGTACTTC.